The 9 T cell receptor beta chains given below trace back to one sample, sequenced in a study of cytomegalovirus exposure and HLA in healthy donors. Clones were sequenced by immunoSEQ multiplex PCR, and TCRdb holds only the in-frame ones, with some missing. This sample carries 150,000 to 200,000 clones, around 82% of them seen once, and the ten largest clones take approximately 10%. Specimen: PBMCs. The source is a man aged 30 to 45 in good health and CMV-seropositive.

The gene calls are TRBV7-2 and TRBJ2-7; 8 nucleotides line up with TRBD2. Looked up from germline, CDR1 is SGHTA and CDR2 is FQGNSA. The junction had 4 bases not matched to a gene; V was cut back by 6 bases and J by 0 bases. The CDR3 is made up of 14 amino acids. As DNA, the CDR3 is TGTGCCAGCAGAATAAGCGGGGGCTCCTACGAGCAGTACTTC. Protein product: CASRISGGSYEQYF.

This rearrangement joins TRBV14 to TRBJ2-7; D is unresolved. The CDR3 sequence is 13 residues long. CDR1 and CDR2 (germline): SGHDN, FVKESK. Trimming left V 4 bases short and J 4 bases short, with 11 bases between. The CDR3 DNA reads as TGTGCCAGCAGCCGCCTACTTAAGTACGAGCAGTACTTC. Its translation is CASSRLLKYEQYF.

This clone was detected a few times. This chain links TRBV9 with TRBJ2-1; 10 positions match TRBD1. Trimming removed 4 bases from V and 7 bases from J; junction bases left unmatched: 11. CDR1 SGDLS and CDR2 YYNGEE come from the germline V gene. This CDR3 spans 16 amino acids. CDR3 DNA: TGTGCCAGCAGCCCAGGAGGAGGGACAGGGGTTAATGAGCAGTTCTTC. Its translation is CASSPGGGTGVNEQFF.

The chain couples TRBV28 to TRBJ1-1; D gene uncertain. CDR3 size: 14 residues. Germline V CDR1 and CDR2: MDHEN, SYDVKM. Trimming pared 2 bases from V and 5 bases from J, leaving 12 bases between. For the CDR3, the DNA is TGTGCCAGCAGTTTAGCCAGGCGACGGACTGAAGCTTTCTTT. This encodes CASSLARRRTEAFF.

The chain carries TRBV6-4 and TRBJ2-5, with 10 bases lining up with TRBD2. CDR1 and CDR2 from the germline V gene are MRHNA and SNTAGT. This CDR3 is 15 amino acids long. Losses at the gene ends were 3 bases for V and 3 bases for J; bases not matched to a gene: 4. The CDR3 DNA is TGTGCCAGCAGTGAGGTAGCGGGAGGAAAAGAGACCCAGTACTTC. Translated, it gives CASSEVAGGKETQYF.

The chain uses TRBV13 and TRBJ2-1, with 7 bases matching TRBD1. The V gene's germline CDR1 is PRHDT and CDR2 FYEKMQ (reference sequence). This CDR3 is built from 17 residues. V shed 5 bases, J shed 0 bases, and the junction held 10 bases outside the gene matches. Written as DNA, the CDR3 is TGTGCCAGCAGCGCGCCGACAGGGTGGAGCTCCTACAATGAGCAGTTCTTC. Encoded protein: CASSAPTGWSSYNEQFF.

The chain links TRBV7-2 to TRBJ2-7, with a weak D call TRBD2 (5 bases). Germline assignment: CDR1 SGHTA and CDR2 FQGNSA. The ends were cut back, 1 base at V and 4 bases at J, with 8 bases in the middle. CDR3 length: 13 residues. The CDR3 nucleotides are TGTGCCAGCAGCTTAGACAGACTATACGAGCAGTACTTC. Translation: CASSLDRLYEQYF.

The gene calls are TRBV7-3 and TRBJ2-3; the D gene is possibly TRBD2 (5 bases). The CDR3 covers 13 residues. Trimming stripped 4 bases from V and 8 bases from J, with 13 bases between. CDR1 is SGHTA, CDR2 FQGTGA, per germline. CDR3 loop: CASSSTTKTTQYF. The CDR3 DNA is TGTGCCAGCAGCTCAACGACTAAGACTACGCAGTATTTT.

The V call is TRBV28, the J call TRBJ2-3; 15 nucleotides line up with TRBD2. The trim removed 5 bases at V and 4 bases at J, leaving 4 bases unmatched. CDR1 MDHEN and CDR2 SYDVKM come from the germline V gene. This CDR3 has 16 residues. CDR3 sequence: CASSPGTSGRPDTQYF. The CDR3, as DNA: TGTGCCAGCAGTCCCGGGACTAGCGGGAGGCCAGATACGCAGTATTTT.